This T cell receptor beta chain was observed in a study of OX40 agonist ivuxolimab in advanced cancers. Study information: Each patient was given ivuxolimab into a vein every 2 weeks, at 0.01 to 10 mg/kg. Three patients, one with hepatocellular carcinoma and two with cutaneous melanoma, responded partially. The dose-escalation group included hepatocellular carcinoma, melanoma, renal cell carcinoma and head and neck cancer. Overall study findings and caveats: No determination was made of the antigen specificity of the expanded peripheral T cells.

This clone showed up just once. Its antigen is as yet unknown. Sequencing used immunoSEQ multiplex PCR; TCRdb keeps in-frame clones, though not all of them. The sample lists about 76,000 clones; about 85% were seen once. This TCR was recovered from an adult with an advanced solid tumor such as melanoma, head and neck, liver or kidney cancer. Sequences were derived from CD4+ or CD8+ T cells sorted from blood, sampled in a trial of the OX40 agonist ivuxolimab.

CDR3 in DNA: TGTGCCAGCAGACGGGGGGGGTCGGCTAATGAAAAACTGTTTTTT. It encodes CASRRGGSANEKLFF. The V gene is TRBV6-5, the J gene TRBJ1-4, with D tentatively TRBD1 (5 bases). The CDR3 has 15 residues. V gave up 6 bases and J gave up 3 bases, with 14 bases separating them. CDR1 is MNHEY, CDR2 SVGAGI, per germline.